This TCR beta chain was retrieved from a study of OX40 agonist ivuxolimab in advanced cancers. Trimming removed 3 bases from V and 11 bases from J; junction bases left unmatched: 14. This CDR3 contains 16 residues. CDR1 is SGHTA, CDR2 FQGTGA, per germline. Libraries were prepared by immunoSEQ multiplex PCR; TCRdb keeps only in-frame clonotypes and omits some of them. This table has around 76,000 clones, about 88% appearing once. This chain links TRBV7-3 with TRBJ2-3, with 10 bases aligning to TRBD2. Sample: CD4+ or CD8+ T cells sorted from blood, taken in a trial of the OX40 agonist ivuxolimab. The clonotype originates from an adult with an advanced solid tumor such as melanoma, head and neck, liver or kidney cancer. The CDR3 here is CASSLGLAGAGGKQYF. The CDR3 coding sequence is TGTGCCAGCAGCTTGGGGCTAGCGGGAGCCGGAGGGAAGCAGTATTTT.